A selection of T cell receptor beta chains follows, all from one sample in a study of memory CD4+ T cells and cytomegalovirus serostatus. Profiling relied on immunoSEQ multiplex PCR, and the TCRdb table lists in-frame clones only, not all of them. The table shows 35,000 to 55,000 clones, with under 80% occurring only once. Material: memory CD4+ T cells from blood. These receptors were obtained from an adult in good health and CMV-seronegative. The CDR3 runs from the conserved cysteine through the conserved F or W. Fields, in order: V gene, J gene, clone size, CDR3 protein. Not every row has a clone size; where given, it reads once, few, many or a size class.

V: TRBV7-2; J: TRBJ1-5; size: -; CDR3: CASSLYPGGGNQPQHF
V: TRBV6-1; J: TRBJ2-2; size: once; CDR3: CASRRTENTGELFF
V: TRBV5-5; J: TRBJ1-5; size: -; CDR3: CASSLRSWTTRFRDNQPQHF
V: TRBV4-1; J: TRBJ1-5; size: few; CDR3: CASSQGTVYSNQPQHF
V: TRBV10-3; J: TRBJ2-7; size: -; CDR3: CAISARQGLAEQYF
V: TRBV6-5; J: TRBJ2-1; size: -; CDR3: CASSYGSGSRNEQFF
V: TRBV4-2; J: TRBJ2-7; size: -; CDR3: CASSQASSGASSYEQYF
V: TRBV5-4; J: TRBJ2-6; size: -; CDR3: CASRRTASRGANVLTF
V: TRBV28; J: TRBJ1-1; size: -; CDR3: CASTSRGDTEAFF
V: TRBV11-2; J: TRBJ1-1; size: -; CDR3: CASSRTLEAFF
V: TRBV5-4; J: TRBJ1-2; size: -; CDR3: CASSLGARDRGNYGYTF
V: TRBV6-5; J: TRBJ1-2; size: -; CDR3: CASSTLQKTPPGYTF
V: TRBV15; J: TRBJ1-3; size: -; CDR3: CATSPTAGAGGNTIYF
V: TRBV15; J: TRBJ1-4; size: -; CDR3: CATSRRTGEDEKLFF